This T cell receptor (beta chain) was recorded in a study of T cells in Graves' hyperthyroidism and ophthalmopathy. Looking at the study overall: Staff took peripheral blood when the initial diagnosis was made, before any treatment began. Study-level results: Ophthalmopathy was distinguished from stable hyperthyroidism by 13 V-J signatures. Most clonotypes expanded in thyroid above 0.001 were likewise present in blood.

This clonotype was counted ten times or more. Its antigen remains unknown. Amplified regions were TCR beta CDR3 sequences from RNA transcripts. Researchers ran a first-round RT-PCR on the TCR CDR3 using the HTBI primer set. TCRdb recomputed calls from the multiplex PCR reads with MiXCR, one row per CDR3 protein. The table includes almost 350,000 distinct CDR3 sequences, around 18% detected once. Lactation, pregnancy, other autoimmune disease or uncontrolled infection led to exclusion of patients. V shed 3 bases, J shed 3 bases, and the junction held 4 bases outside the gene matches. The CDR3 sequence is 13 residues long. In germline, CDR1 is GTSNPN, CDR2 SVGIG (reference sequence).

The chain couples TRBV30 to TRBJ1-1; 7 nucleotides align to TRBD1. This receptor was obtained from a woman in her thirties or forties with Graves' ophthalmopathy. The material sequenced was blood. In nucleotides, the CDR3 is TGTGCCTGGAGCGGGACAGACTACACTGAAGCTTTCTTT. Translation gives CAWSGTDYTEAFF.